A selection of T cell receptor beta chains follows, all from one sample in a study of blood T cell repertoires in COVID-19. The method was immunoSEQ multiplex PCR; TCRdb's version includes in-frame clones alone and lacks a portion of them. The sample holds 95,000 to 150,000 clones; 70% to 90% are singletons and the top ten take 4% to 5.5%. The specimen sequenced was peripheral blood. Receptor source: a man aged 35 to 55 with acute or convalescent COVID-19. Each CDR3 is given without its conserved first and last residue.

V gene	CDR3 protein
TRBV5-1	ASSRGDRIYNEQF
TRBV7-9	ASSLGAGVRNEQF
TRBV30	AWSSLPSYGYT
TRBV2	ASSEGQGYGQETQY
TRBV15	ATSRDHSGGNNEQF
TRBV3-1/TRBV3-2	ASSTQETQY
TRBV11-3	ASSSTSTDTQY
TRBV5-4	ASSFTTGGTQY
TRBV30	AWSYRADYGYT
TRBV5-6	ASSPPSGGSGNTIY
TRBV3-1/TRBV3-2	ASSRTSGDSYEQY
TRBV7-2	ASSLAPQGYTEAF
TRBV19	ASSNGQNKNQPQH
TRBV25-1	ASSESAGYVQY
TRBV5-1	ASSLASGGLNTEAF
TRBV6-6	ASIFREGTEAF
TRBV18	ASSLEANYGYT
TRBV5-5	ASSPRGRDNEQF
TRBV7-9	ASSLSDFASTDTQY
TRBV30	AWTRMNTEAF
TRBV14	ASSQAGQGSFGQF
TRBV18	ASSPVTSSTDTQY
TRBV7-2	ASSRVTGMWLDGYT
TRBV19	ASSSDRGESEAF
TRBV19	ASSMLGDEQF
TRBV4-3	ASSPGGGTYEQY
TRBV29-1	SVSLQGETQY
TRBV2	ATSLETGDTEAF
TRBV2	ASSPTGLNQPQH
TRBV9	ASSVEGSNTEAF
TRBV6-1	ASSEIGGSNQPQH
TRBV7-8	ASSRGGQGIYEQY
TRBV2	ASSDLGWENYEQY
TRBV7-8	ASSAGQINTEAF
TRBV30	AWSTGTGFEQY
TRBV12-3/TRBV12-4	ASTQWGQDGYT
TRBV9	ASSVAPPLAGGRSTGELF
TRBV27	ASSSDRSNEKLF
TRBV2	ASGWYSSGNTIY
TRBV4-2	ASSQLGTGANYGYT
TRBV19	ASRQGLGPQH
TRBV19	ASHSGGGFSNQPQH
TRBV7-9	ASSSDTEGSYGYT
TRBV5-1	ASSFNWPPQETQY
TRBV19	ASTPGPRPYNEQF
TRBV7-2	ASSSQGNYGYT
TRBV3-1/TRBV3-2	ASSQEAGYTGELF
TRBV7-3	ASSPRGSGANVLT